The rows below give T cell receptor beta chains drawn from one sample of a study of cytomegalovirus exposure and HLA in healthy donors. The method was immunoSEQ multiplex PCR; TCRdb's version includes in-frame clones alone and lacks a portion of them. This sample has about 110,000 clones, with approximately 91% found just once. Sequencing used PBMCs. These receptors originate from a woman aged 18-30 years in good health and CMV-seronegative. The CDR3 runs from the conserved cysteine through the conserved F or W. Each record gives: D gene, clone size, J gene, V gene, CDR3 protein, CDR3 DNA. The D gene is left open where the match is weak. Expanded clones are given a class, and other clones once, few, many or no size at all.

TRBD1,NA,TRBJ2-6,TRBV12-5,CASGLLTGVSGANVLTF,TGTGCTAGTGGTTTGCTGACAGGGGTATCTGGGGCCAACGTCCTGACTTTC
NA,NA,TRBJ2-2,TRBV4-3,CASSQAGTGELFF,TGCGCCAGCAGCCAAGCCGGCACCGGGGAGCTGTTTTTT
NA,once,TRBJ2-5,TRBV4-3,CASSQVSSETQYF,TGCGCCAGCAGCCAAGTGTCCTCAGAGACCCAGTACTTC
NA,NA,TRBJ1-6,TRBV5-1,CASSLGTAYNSPLHF,TGCGCCAGCAGCTTGGGGACAGCTTATAATTCACCCCTCCACTTT
NA,once,TRBJ2-5,TRBV4-1,CASSQTVQETQYF,TGCGCCAGCAGCCAGACTGTCCAAGAGACCCAGTACTTC
NA,NA,TRBJ2-7,TRBV28,CASSRLRDESSYEQYF,TGTGCCAGCAGTAGACTCCGGGATGAGAGCTCCTACGAGCAGTACTTC
NA,medium-sized,TRBJ2-1,TRBV6-4,CASSPLSAKTYNEQFF,TGTGCCAGCAGTCCTTTAAGTGCGAAAACCTACAATGAGCAGTTCTTC
NA,NA,TRBJ2-7,TRBV5-1,CASRGDNRRYEQYF,TGCGCCAGCAGGGGGGACAACCGCAGGTACGAGCAGTACTTC
NA,NA,TRBJ2-1,TRBV27,CASSSHRYNGNEQFF,TGTGCCAGCAGCTCCCACAGGTACAACGGGAATGAGCAGTTCTTC
NA,NA,TRBJ2-7,TRBV28,CASSRGGNYEQYF,TGTGCCAGCAGTAGGGGGGGGAACTACGAGCAGTACTTC
NA,NA,TRBJ1-2,TRBV6-6,CASSYYRPLGGGYTF,TGTGCCAGCAGTTACTACAGGCCTTTGGGGGGGGGCTACACCTTC
NA,NA,TRBJ2-3,TRBV5-4,CASSPVSTDTQYF,TGTGCCAGCAGCCCGGTTAGCACAGATACGCAGTATTTT
NA,NA,TRBJ2-7,TRBV11-2,CASSPDSYEQYF,TGTGCCAGCAGCCCCGACAGCTACGAGCAGTACTTC
TRBD2,NA,TRBJ2-7,TRBV30,CAWSPRGLTNYEQYF,TGTGCCTGGAGCCCAAGGGGACTAACTAACTACGAGCAGTACTTC
TRBD1,NA,TRBJ1-1,TRBV19,CASSLLDRASTEAFF,TGTGCCAGTAGTCTCTTGGACAGGGCGTCTACTGAAGCTTTCTTT
NA,NA,TRBJ2-2,TRBV4-2,CASSQKNAGNTGELFF,TGTGCCAGCAGCCAAAAGAACGCGGGCAACACCGGGGAGCTGTTTTTT
TRBD1,many,TRBJ1-2,TRBV4-2,CASSQELTGGNYGYTF,TGTGCCAGCAGCCAGGAACTGACAGGGGGGAACTATGGCTACACCTTC
NA,NA,TRBJ1-4,TRBV7-2,CASSPGTTNEKLFF,TGTGCCAGCAGCCCGGGGACAACGAATGAAAAACTGTTTTTT
NA,NA,TRBJ2-7,TRBV28,CASSSFVSVEQYF,TGTGCCAGCAGTTCTTTCGTTAGCGTCGAGCAGTACTTC
NA,once,TRBJ2-1,TRBV7-3,CASSLTRSNEQFF,TGTGCCAGCAGCTTAACGCGAAGCAATGAGCAGTTCTTC
NA,once,TRBJ2-1,TRBV29-1,CSVELWEWVNEQFF,TGCAGCGTTGAACTCTGGGAGTGGGTCAATGAGCAGTTCTTC
NA,NA,TRBJ1-3,TRBV9,CASSVEAGVGNTIYF,TGTGCCAGCAGCGTAGAGGCAGGGGTTGGAAACACCATATATTTT
TRBD1,NA,TRBJ2-4,TRBV5-6,CASSFGTGKIAKNIQYF,TGTGCCAGCAGCTTCGGGACAGGGAAAATAGCCAAAAACATTCAGTACTTC
TRBD1,NA,TRBJ2-1,TRBV7-3,CASRSGTGSYNEQFF,TGTGCCAGCAGGTCCGGGACAGGGTCCTACAATGAGCAGTTCTTC
NA,NA,TRBJ1-2,TRBV18,CASSLVKTGANYGYTF,TGTGCCAGCTCACTAGTAAAGACAGGAGCTAACTATGGCTACACCTTC
NA,NA,TRBJ2-1,TRBV7-9,CASSRGTGSTGSYNEQFF,TGTGCCAGCAGCCGCGGCACAGGGTCGACGGGGTCCTACAATGAGCAGTTCTTC
NA,NA,TRBJ2-5,TRBV28,CASNGGYKETQYF,TGTGCCAGCAACGGCGGATATAAAGAGACCCAGTACTTC
TRBD1,NA,TRBJ2-7,TRBV30,CAWSALTGGQYF,TGTGCCTGGAGTGCCCTGACAGGGGGCCAGTACTTC
NA,NA,TRBJ2-2,TRBV9,CASSDRDTTGELFF,TGTGCCAGCAGCGACCGGGACACAACCGGGGAGCTGTTTTTT
NA,NA,TRBJ1-5,TRBV28,CASSLQENQPQHF,TGTGCCAGCAGCTTACAGGAAAATCAGCCCCAGCATTTT
NA,NA,TRBJ2-7,TRBV11-3,CASSLGEGYSYEQYF,TGTGCCAGCAGCTTAGGAGAGGGCTACTCCTACGAGCAGTACTTC
NA,NA,TRBJ1-6,TRBV5-5,CASSPGNSPLHF,TGTGCCAGCAGCCCGGGGAATTCACCCCTCCACTTT
TRBD2,few,TRBJ2-7,TRBV7-8,CASSPTSGSDYEQYF,TGTGCCAGCAGCCCCACTAGCGGGTCGGACTACGAGCAGTACTTC
TRBD1,NA,TRBJ1-4,TRBV5-6,CASSFQQGELFF,TGTGCCAGCAGCTTTCAACAGGGGGAACTGTTTTTT
TRBD1,once,TRBJ2-7,TRBV23-1,CASSHGAGQGERYEQYF,TGCGCCAGCAGTCATGGTGCTGGACAGGGGGAGAGATACGAGCAGTACTTC
NA,NA,TRBJ1-1,TRBV7-9,CASSFDRAEAFF,TGTGCCAGCAGCTTTGACCGGGCTGAAGCTTTCTTT
TRBD2,NA,TRBJ2-2,TRBV5-1,CASSSLEREAGELFF,TGCGCCAGCAGCTCCCTCGAGCGGGAGGCCGGGGAGCTGTTTTTT
NA,NA,TRBJ1-6,TRBV5-4,CASSWWQANSPLHF,TGTGCCAGCAGCTGGTGGCAGGCAAATTCACCCCTCCACTTT
NA,NA,TRBJ2-3,TRBV7-9,CASSLLGGPIRTDTQYF,TGTGCCAGCAGCTTGTTAGGAGGGCCGATTCGCACAGATACGCAGTATTTT
NA,NA,TRBJ1-1,TRBV15,CATSRGGTGDTEAFF,TGTGCCACCAGCAGAGGCGGGACGGGTGACACTGAAGCTTTCTTT